This TCR beta chain emerged from a study of post-analysis software for immune sequencing data. Study details: Both relapsing-remitting and secondary progressive multiple sclerosis featured among the disease courses, as did progressive-relapsing multiple sclerosis. General study results and limits: Elevated frequency relative to controls characterized four or five TRBV segments in patients, TRBV5-6, TRBV5-1 and TRBV20-1 among them.

Unique molecular identifiers featured in each of the TCR beta cDNA libraries. Starting from approximately 1 to 10 million T cells, the study yielded about 500,000 cDNA molecules. Via MiXCR, TCRdb re-called the PCR reads, giving one row per CDR3 protein. The sample includes hundreds of thousands of distinct CDR3 sequences, roughly half of them seen just once. The CDR3 extends over 14 amino acids. Germline loops: CDR1 MNHEY, CDR2 SVGAGI. Trimming left V 6 bases short and J 0 bases short, with 10 bases between. Turning to this clonotype: Its antigen is undetermined.

The receptor was isolated from a girl aged 10-17 years with multiple sclerosis. Sample: blood. This chain connects TRBV6-5 to TRBJ2-3; no clear D gene. The CDR3 spells CASRLVHSTDTQYF. The DNA of the CDR3 is TGTGCCAGCAGGCTAGTCCACAGCACAGATACGCAGTATTTT.